The next 24 T cell receptor beta chains were all read from a single sample in a study of T cells in tumors after PD-1 blockade. Only in-frame clones appear in the TCRdb table, and some are missing; sequencing was by immunoSEQ multiplex PCR. The sample has 60,000 to 70,000 clones, 74% seen once. This specimen was PBMCs, taken after anti-PD-1 treatment. The source is a human donor with basal cell carcinoma.

Note on this clone: The sample holds other DNA sequences that translate to the same CDR3. This chain links TRBV3-1 (or the pseudogene TRBV3-2) with TRBJ2-5, with 9 bases lining up with TRBD2. The V segment lost 1 base and the J segment 4 bases; nucleotides outside the gene matches: 4. Germline CDR1 and CDR2: LGHDT and YNNKEL (reference sequence). This CDR3 contains 15 residues. In DNA, the CDR3 is TGTGCCAGCAGCCAAGGTAGCGGGGGACGAGAGACCCAGTACTTC. Translating gives CASSQGSGGRETQYF.

This clone was observed a single time. The chain has TRBV6-5 and TRBJ2-6, with 9 bases lining up with TRBD1. The CDR3 spans 15 residues. The V gene end was trimmed by 4 bases and the J gene end by 11 bases; junction bases not matched to a gene: 9. The V gene's germline CDR1 is MNHEY and CDR2 SVGAGI. The CDR3 here is CASSSQPGQGDVLTF. As DNA, the CDR3 is TGTGCCAGCAGTTCCCAACCGGGACAGGGAGACGTCCTGACTTTC.

J is TRBJ1-2 and V is TRBV5-1, with TRBD1 matching over 7 bases. Germline V gene data show CDR1 as SGHRS and CDR2 as YFSETQ. The CDR3 sequence is 14 residues long. The V and J ends lost 3 bases and 4 bases, in that order; junction bases with no gene match: 6. This CDR3 is CASSSGTDPYGYTF. Written as DNA, the CDR3 is TGCGCCAGCAGCTCCGGGACAGACCCCTATGGCTACACCTTC.

The chain recombines TRBV7-8 with TRBJ1-1, with 9 bases lining up with TRBD1. Trimming took 3 bases from V and 1 from J; bases not matched to a gene: 3. The CDR3 runs 15 residues. Germline loops: CDR1 SGHVS, CDR2 FQNEAQ. CDR3 nucleotide sequence: TGTGCCAGCAGCTTCGGGACAGGGAGGAACACTGAAGCTTTCTTT. This codes for CASSFGTGRNTEAFF.

For this clone: Other DNA sequences within the sample encode an identical CDR3. The chain joins TRBV19 to TRBJ1-5, with TRBD1 matching 7 bases. This CDR3 comprises 19 residues. J gave up 0 bases and V 11 bases, and 22 bases lay outside the gene matches. Germline V lookup: CDR1 LNHDA, CDR2 SQIVND (reference sequence). This chain's CDR3 is CARGGTTGEDKNSNQPQHF. In nucleotides, the CDR3 is TGTGCCCGGGGGGGGACTACAGGGGAAGATAAAAATAGCAATCAGCCCCAGCATTTT.

The genes are TRBV10-3 and TRBJ2-3, with D perhaps TRBD1 (6 bases). Germline V lookup: CDR1 ENHRY, CDR2 SYGVKD. V lost 4 bases to trimming and J lost 4 bases, with 12 bases between them. This CDR3 spans 14 amino acids. In DNA form, the CDR3 reads TGTGCCATCAGTGCCCAGGGGCTAGCAGATACGCAGTATTTT. Translation: CAISAQGLADTQYF.

The gene calls are TRBV7-2 and TRBJ2-5; D is unresolved. CDR1 and CDR2 from the germline V gene are SGHTA and FQGNSA. The CDR3 extends over 11 amino acids. V was clipped by 4 bases and J by 8 bases, with 8 bases between them. The CDR3 spells CASSSQATQYF. The CDR3, as DNA: TGTGCCAGCAGCTCGCAGGCAACCCAGTACTTC.

This chain connects TRBV7-9 to TRBJ2-3; TRBD2 matches 9 bases. There are 16 residues in the CDR3. V lost 5 bases to trimming and J lost 5 bases; unmatched junction nucleotides: 11. Germline CDR1 and CDR2: SEHNR and FQNEAQ (reference sequence). CDR3 coding DNA: TGTGCCAGCAGCCCCGGGGGCGGGGGGGCGATAGATACGCAGTATTTT. Its protein product is CASSPGGGGAIDTQYF.

J is TRBJ2-2 and V is TRBV6-5; no clear D. V was pared by 7 bases and J by 7 bases, with 13 bases between. This CDR3 is built from 13 residues. Per germline, CDR1 MNHEY and CDR2 SVGAGI. The CDR3 nucleotides read TGTGCCAGCACCCGACTCATCGGCGGGGAGCTGTTTTTT. Translation: CASTRLIGGELFF.

This chain joins TRBV5-1 and TRBJ2-5; 7 bases line up with TRBD1. The trim removed 9 bases at V and 4 bases at J, leaving 9 bases unmatched. CDR1 is SGHRS, CDR2 YFSETQ, per germline. There are 13 residues in the CDR3. DNA for the CDR3: TGCGCCACCACGACAGGGTGGGGAGAGACCCAGTACTTC. Translated, it gives CATTTGWGETQYF.

The chain couples TRBV3-1 (or the pseudogene TRBV3-2) to TRBJ2-7; 12 nucleotides match TRBD2. V dropped 3 bases and J dropped 0; count of bases not matched to a gene: 9. CDR3 length: 18 residues. The germline gives CDR1 LGHDT, CDR2 YNNKEL (reference sequence). In DNA, the CDR3 is TGTGCCAGCAGCCAGAACCGGCTAGCGGGGGGGAGCTCCTACGAGCAGTACTTC. This codes for CASSQNRLAGGSSYEQYF.

The chain employs TRBV5-5 and TRBJ1-5, with D unresolved. The germline CDR1 and CDR2 sequences are SGHKS and YYEKEE (reference sequence). The CDR3 totals 17 residues. Trimming cost V 0 bases and J 5 bases, with 18 bases left between them. In DNA, the CDR3 is TGTGCCAGCAGCTTGGGGGTCACAATTCGGGCAGATCAGCCCCAGCATTTT. Translation: CASSLGVTIRADQPQHF.

This sequence joins TRBV7-6 and TRBJ2-6; D gene ambiguous. The CDR3 contains 13 residues. V lost 1 base, J lost 10 bases, and 8 bases lay in between. The germline V gene encodes CDR1 SGHVS and CDR2 FNYEAQ. CDR3 region: CASSLGGSNVLTF. The CDR3 DNA sequence: TGTGCCAGCAGCTTAGGGGGATCTAACGTCCTGACTTTC.

The chain couples TRBV7-9 to TRBJ2-4; D assignment may be TRBD1 or TRBD2 (6 bases each). This CDR3 spans 15 amino acids. The germline CDR1 and CDR2 sequences are SEHNR and FQNEAQ (reference sequence). V was pared by 6 bases and J by 3 bases, with 15 bases between. The CDR3 DNA reads as TGTGCCAGCAGTGGGGTCGGGGGCCACAAAAACATTCAGTACTTC. This sequence encodes CASSGVGGHKNIQYF.

The sample holds a few counts of this clone. The chain recombines TRBV7-9 with TRBJ1-2, with TRBD1 matching over 10 bases. V lost 4 bases and J lost 0; bases outside the gene matches: 5. The CDR3 has 16 residues. CDR1 is SEHNR, CDR2 FQNEAQ, per germline (reference sequence). For the CDR3, the DNA is TGTGCCAGCAGCTCAGGGACAGGGGCCGCTAACTATGGCTACACCTTC. Its translation is CASSSGTGAANYGYTF.

The count of this clone is one. The V call is TRBV4-2, the J call TRBJ2-7; 9 bases map to TRBD2. The CDR3 contains 18 residues. CDR1 LGHNA and CDR2 YNFKEQ come from the germline V gene. V gave up 0 bases and J gave up 3 bases; unmatched junction bases: 12. This CDR3 is CASSQDPQRISGGYEQYF. Written as DNA, the CDR3 is TGTGCCAGCAGCCAAGATCCTCAAAGAATTAGCGGGGGCTACGAGCAGTACTTC.

The chain couples TRBV6-6 to TRBJ2-7; D not resolved. CDR1 is MNHNY, CDR2 SVGAGI, per germline (reference sequence). The CDR3 loop spans 12 amino acids. The V end lost 4 bases, the J end lost 6 bases, and 10 bases lay between the germline ends. The CDR3 here is CASSLLPLEQYF. In DNA, the CDR3 is TGTGCCAGCAGTTTACTCCCTCTCGAGCAGTACTTC.

The chain couples TRBV28 to TRBJ2-5, with 8 bases aligning to TRBD1. The J call may be wrong; the DNA end is better matched by TRBJ2-7. Germline V gene data show CDR1 as MDHEN and CDR2 as SYDVKM. CDR3 length: 14 amino acids. Here the CDR3 DNA reads TGTGCCAGCAGTCAACAGGGGGTGGGGGACGAGCAGTACTTC. Translating gives CASSQQGVGDEQYF.

This clone appeared a single time. The V gene is TRBV12-5, the J gene TRBJ2-7, with D unresolved. V was cut by 1 base and J by 5 bases, with 9 bases left in between. The CDR3 runs to 13 residues. Germline V gene data show CDR1 as LGHNT and CDR2 as FRNRAP. The DNA of the CDR3 is TGTGCTAGTGGTTTGGCTAATAGGAACGAGCAGTACTTC. Its protein product is CASGLANRNEQYF.

This rearrangement joins TRBV2 to TRBJ2-5, with D unclear. The V gene lost 5 bases and the J gene lost 0 bases, with 13 bases spanning the gap. CDR3 length equals 15 residues. CDR1 and CDR2 from the germline V gene are SNHLY and FYNNEI. The CDR3 DNA is TGTGCCAGCAGTCAGACACGTCAGTACCAAGAGACCCAGTACTTC. This encodes CASSQTRQYQETQYF.

The CDR3 is CASSSVVSGGNTGELFF. CDR3 DNA sequence: TGTGCCAGCAGCTCAGTGGTCAGCGGGGGAAACACCGGGGAGCTGTTTTTT. This sequence joins TRBV11-3 and TRBJ2-2, with 8 bases aligning to TRBD2. CDR1 SGHNT and CDR2 YENEEA come from the germline V gene. The CDR3 runs to 17 residues. The V gene end was trimmed by 4 bases and the J gene end by 2 bases; junction bases not matched to a gene: 9.

The J gene is TRBJ2-7, the V gene TRBV14; weak D call: TRBD2 (6 bases). The CDR3 length is 15 residues. Per the germline V gene, CDR1 is SGHDN and CDR2 is FVKESK. Between the trimmed V and J ends, which lost 4 bases and 6 bases, there was a span of 19 bases. CDR3 coding DNA: TGTGCCAGCAGCCCGATAGCGGCCTTGTCGACCGAGCAGTACTTC. This translates into CASSPIAALSTEQYF.

This clone came up a few times. The V gene is TRBV4-1, the J gene TRBJ1-2; D remains ambiguous. This CDR3 comprises 14 residues. CDR1 is MGHRA, CDR2 YSYEKL, per germline. V was cut by 0 bases and J by 5 bases, with 10 bases left in between. The CDR3 sequence: CASSQDQRAYGYTF. The DNA of the CDR3 is TGCGCCAGCAGCCAAGATCAAAGGGCATATGGCTACACCTTC.

In its sample, this clone was seen once. This sequence joins TRBV27 and TRBJ2-5, with D unclear. V was trimmed by 2 bases and J by 7 bases, leaving 23 bases between them. CDR3 length: 17 amino acids. CDR1 and CDR2 from the germline V gene are MNHEY and SMNVEV (reference sequence). CDR3 in amino acids: CASSLAVAGAGPGTQYF. The CDR3 DNA reads TGTGCCAGCAGTTTAGCCGTAGCAGGAGCCGGGCCGGGGACCCAGTACTTC.